A single sample gave rise to the 17 T cell receptor beta chains below, sequenced in a study of OX40 agonist ivuxolimab in advanced cancers. Repertoires were generated with immunoSEQ multiplex PCR, while TCRdb's copy carries only in-frame clones and drops some. The sample records about 74,000 clones, 85% to 95% being singletons. The sequencing here drew on CD4+ or CD8+ T cells sorted from blood, taken in a trial of the OX40 agonist ivuxolimab. The receptor set was obtained from an adult with an advanced solid tumor such as melanoma, head and neck, liver or kidney cancer.

This CDR3 is CASSGQGGGTNEKLFF. In DNA, the CDR3 is TGTGCCAGCAGCGGACAGGGAGGAGGAACTAATGAAAAACTGTTTTTT. The chain employs TRBV9 and TRBJ1-4, with 7 positions matching TRBD1. The CDR3 length is 16 residues. In germline, CDR1 is SGDLS, CDR2 YYNGEE. V was pared by 3 bases and J by 1 base, with 6 bases of the junction left unmatched.

The rearrangement joins TRBV7-9 to TRBJ2-7, with 7 bases identical to TRBD1. The J segment lost 3 bases and the V segment lost 5 bases, leaving 7 bases of the junction unmatched. Germline V gene sequence: CDR1 SEHNR, CDR2 FQNEAQ (reference sequence). The CDR3 runs to 14 residues. CDR3 protein: CASSEGQRVYEQYF. The CDR3 DNA sequence: TGTGCCAGCAGCGAGGGACAGCGAGTCTACGAGCAGTACTTC.

This chain uses TRBV7-2 with TRBJ2-1; D is unclear. CDR1 is SGHTA, CDR2 FQGNSA, per germline. The CDR3 has 15 amino acids. Trimming shortened V by 2 bases and J by 3 bases, and 11 bases separated the two germline ends. The CDR3 DNA reads as TGTGCCAGCAGCTTACTTCCCAGAGACTACAATGAGCAGTTCTTC. Encoded protein: CASSLLPRDYNEQFF.

About this clone itself: At the DNA level, this CDR3 is encoded by other sequences in the same sample as well. The J gene is TRBJ2-1, the V gene TRBV27; D is undetermined. The CDR3 length is 13 residues. V dropped 4 bases and J dropped 0 bases, with 4 bases sitting between them. Germline assignment: CDR1 MNHEY and CDR2 SMNVEV (reference sequence). The CDR3 sequence: CASSYSSYNEQFF. DNA for the CDR3: TGTGCCAGCAGTTACAGCTCCTACAATGAGCAGTTCTTC.

The chain recombines TRBV6-1 with TRBJ2-7, with TRBD1 identical over 8 bases. Trimming at V came to 0 bases and at J to 3 bases, leaving 1 base not matched to a gene. The germline V gene encodes CDR1 MNHNS and CDR2 SASEGT. The CDR3 is 14 residues long. CDR3 in amino acids: CASSEAGQGYEQYF. The CDR3 DNA reads TGTGCCAGCAGTGAAGCCGGACAGGGCTACGAGCAGTACTTC.

V usage is TRBV27 and J usage is TRBJ2-2; D may correspond to TRBD1 or TRBD2 (5 bases each). Germline lookup yields CDR1 MNHEY and CDR2 SMNVEV (reference sequence). The CDR3 totals 14 residues. V was trimmed by 2 bases and J by 4 bases, leaving 8 bases between them. Here the CDR3 DNA reads TGTGCCAGCAGTTTAGGGGGAGCCACCGGGGAGCTGTTTTTT. Its protein is CASSLGGATGELFF.

This chain uses TRBV7-2 with TRBJ2-7, with 11 positions matching TRBD2. Germline V gene lookup returns CDR1 SGHTA and CDR2 FQGNSA. After removal of 0 bases from V and 4 bases from J, the junction contained 2 bases not matched to a gene. This CDR3 spans 15 amino acids. In DNA, the CDR3 is TGTGCCAGCAGCTTAGCGGGACTAGCGGATTACGAGCAGTACTTC. Translation: CASSLAGLADYEQYF.

The rearrangement links TRBV6-6 to TRBJ1-4; D not certain. Germline values: CDR1 MNHNY, CDR2 SVGAGI (reference sequence). The CDR3 runs to 14 residues. The V and J ends lost 2 bases and 4 bases respectively, with 8 bases between them. As DNA, the CDR3 is TGTGCCAGCAGTTACGAGGGTTATAATGAAAAACTGTTTTTT. Residues: CASSYEGYNEKLFF.

Concerning this clone itself: Because it lacks the conserved phenylalanine or tryptophan at the end, this CDR3 is likely a read error. The chain uses TRBV7-3 and TRBJ1-1, with TRBD1 as a possible D gene (6 bases). CDR1 and CDR2 (germline): SGHTA, FQGTGA. V dropped 1 base and J dropped 1 base, with 7 bases sitting between them. The CDR3 spans 14 residues. CDR3 coding DNA: TGTGCCAGCAGCTTAATAGGGGGGAACACTGAAGCTTTCCTT. Translation gives CASSLIGGNTEAFL.

This clone was counted once. The chain links TRBV9 to TRBJ2-5; TRBD2 matches at 7 bases. CDR1 SGDLS and CDR2 YYNGEE come from the germline V gene. V shed 5 bases, J shed 4 bases, and the junction held 5 bases outside the gene matches. The CDR3 length is 13 residues. This chain's CDR3 is CASSGLAAETQYF. DNA of the CDR3: TGTGCCAGCAGTGGGCTAGCGGCAGAGACCCAGTACTTC. The full variable domain, its missing parts supplied by reference TRBV9 and TRBJ2-5, is DSGVTQTPKHLITATGQRVTLRCSPRSGDLSVYWYQQSLDQGLQFLIQYYNGEERAKGNILERFSAQQFPDLHSELNLSSLELGDSALYFCASSGLAAETQYFGPGTRLLVL.

This sequence joins TRBV4-3 and TRBJ2-3; no reliable D call. Germline assignment: CDR1 LGHNA and CDR2 YSLEER. The V and J ends lost 0 bases and 4 bases respectively, with 17 bases between them. This CDR3 region has 17 residues. The CDR3 DNA is TGCGCCAGCAGCCAAGAGGGTCTAGTAGAGGCCCCAGATACGCAGTATTTT. It translates to CASSQEGLVEAPDTQYF.

V is TRBV30 and J is TRBJ1-1, with a weak D call TRBD1 (5 bases). The V gene's germline CDR1 is GTSNPN and CDR2 SVGIG (reference sequence). V lost 0 bases to trimming and J lost 0 bases, with 14 bases between them. CDR3 length: 16 amino acids. The CDR3 DNA sequence: TGTGCCTGGAGTGTAATAGGGTGGGGCATGAACACTGAAGCTTTCTTT. This codes for CAWSVIGWGMNTEAFF.

The chain joins TRBV28 to TRBJ2-3, with D possibly being TRBD2 (6 bases). Germline V gene data show CDR1 as MDHEN and CDR2 as SYDVKM. The germline V and J ends were trimmed by 3 bases and 4 bases, with 14 bases remaining between them. This CDR3 is built from 15 residues. CDR3 in DNA: TGTGCCAGCAGTTTTGGGGGGAGTCCCCCAGATACGCAGTATTTT. Amino acid sequence: CASSFGGSPPDTQYF.

The rearrangement uses TRBV15 and TRBJ2-2; no clear D. Trimming took 4 bases from V and 2 from J, leaving 8 bases between them. Per the germline V gene, CDR1 is LNHNV and CDR2 is YYDKDF (reference sequence). This CDR3 is 14 amino acids long. The CDR3 reads CATSTQDNTGELFF. The DNA for the CDR3 is TGTGCCACCAGCACTCAGGATAACACCGGGGAGCTGTTTTTT.

The chain carries TRBV19 and TRBJ2-7; a possible D gene is TRBD1 (5 bases). The CDR3 has 14 amino acids. CDR1 is LNHDA and CDR2 is SQIVND in the germline V gene (reference sequence). V shed 3 bases and J shed 3 bases, with 12 bases lying between them. The CDR3 region has the DNA TGTGCCAGTAGTATGGCCTGGGGCTTCTACGAGCAGTACTTC. Translated: CASSMAWGFYEQYF.

V gene TRBV7-6 combines with J gene TRBJ2-1; 12 positions agree with TRBD1. CDR3 length equals 19 residues. Germline trimming cut 1 base from V and 2 bases from J; bases unmatched to any gene: 9. The germline V gene encodes CDR1 SGHVS and CDR2 FNYEAQ. CDR3 DNA sequence: TGTGCCAGCAGCTTAGTAGCCGGGACAGGGGGCGCGGCCTACAATGAGCAGTTCTTC. The encoded protein is CASSLVAGTGGAAYNEQFF. The complete variable domain, with remaining parts taken from reference TRBV7-6 and TRBJ2-1, reads GAGVSQSPRYKVTKRGQDVALRCDPISGHVSLYWYRQALGQGPEFLTYFNYEAQQDKSGLPNDRFSAERPEGSISTLTIQRTEQRDSAMYRCASSLVAGTGGAAYNEQFFGPGTRLTVL.

The genes are TRBV19 and TRBJ2-7; TRBD1 matches 11 bases. Unmatched junction bases numbered 5, after V lost 5 bases and J lost 2 bases. Germline lookup yields CDR1 LNHDA and CDR2 SQIVND (reference sequence). This CDR3 is 15 amino acids long. The CDR3 nucleotides are TGTGCCAGTAGTCCAGGACAGGGGGCGGCCTACGAGCAGTACTTC. Translation gives CASSPGQGAAYEQYF. The whole variable domain, filled in from reference TRBV19 and TRBJ2-7, reads DGGITQSPKYLFRKEGQNVTLSCEQNLNHDAMYWYRQDPGQGLRLIYYSQIVNDFQKGDIAEGYSVSREKKESFPLTVTSAQKNPTAFYLCASSPGQGAAYEQYFGPGTRLTVT.